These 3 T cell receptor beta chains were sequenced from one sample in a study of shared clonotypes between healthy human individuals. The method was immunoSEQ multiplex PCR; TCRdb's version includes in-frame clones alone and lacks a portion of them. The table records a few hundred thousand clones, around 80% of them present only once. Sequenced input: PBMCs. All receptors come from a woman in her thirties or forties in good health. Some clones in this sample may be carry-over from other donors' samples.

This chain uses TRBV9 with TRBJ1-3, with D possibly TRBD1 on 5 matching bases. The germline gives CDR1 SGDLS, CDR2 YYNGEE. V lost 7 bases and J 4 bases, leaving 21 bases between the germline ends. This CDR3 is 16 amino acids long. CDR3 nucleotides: TGTGCCAGCGCCCGGGACGCCAGGCTTTCCGGAAACACCATATATTTT. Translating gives CASARDARLSGNTIYF. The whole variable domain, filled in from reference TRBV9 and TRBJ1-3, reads DSGVTQTPKHLITATGQRVTLRCSPRSGDLSVYWYQQSLDQGLQFLIQYYNGEERAKGNILERFSAQQFPDLHSELNLSSLELGDSALYFCASARDARLSGNTIYFGEGSWLTVV.

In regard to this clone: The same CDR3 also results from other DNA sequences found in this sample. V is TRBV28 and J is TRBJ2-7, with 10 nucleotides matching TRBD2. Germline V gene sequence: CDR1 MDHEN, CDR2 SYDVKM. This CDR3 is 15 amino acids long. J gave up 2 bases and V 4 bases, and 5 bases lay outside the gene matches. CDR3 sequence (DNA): TGTGCCAGCAGTTCTTGGACTAGCGGCACCTACGAGCAGTACTTC. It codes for CASSSWTSGTYEQYF.

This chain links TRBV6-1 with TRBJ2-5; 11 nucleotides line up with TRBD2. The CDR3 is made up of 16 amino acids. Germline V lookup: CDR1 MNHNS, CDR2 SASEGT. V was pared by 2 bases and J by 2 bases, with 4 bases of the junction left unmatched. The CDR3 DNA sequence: TGTGCCAGCAGTGAAACTAGCGGGAGCTGGCAAGAGACCCAGTACTTC. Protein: CASSETSGSWQETQYF.